The 8 T cell receptor beta chains in this list originate from one sample, sequenced in a study of PD-L1 blockade in urothelial cancer. Documented time point: pretreatment peripheral blood. Clones were read by immunoSEQ multiplex PCR, and TCRdb kept only the in-frame ones, dropping some. The sample consists of about 95,000 clones, 90% of them appearing once. The sequenced sample was PBMCs, obtained around atezolizumab (anti-PD-L1) treatment. All receptors come from a man between 60 and 75 years old with urothelial cancer.

This chain connects TRBV4-2 to TRBJ1-4, with a tentative D call TRBD1 (6 bases). Between the trimmed V and J ends, which lost 0 bases and 5 bases, there was a span of 13 bases. CDR1 is LGHNA and CDR2 is YNFKEQ in the germline V gene. This CDR3 spans 16 amino acids. The CDR3 DNA is TGTGCCAGCAGCCAAGACACCCAGGGGCCGAATGAAAAACTGTTTTTT. It is translated as CASSQDTQGPNEKLFF.

This rearrangement joins TRBV29-1 to TRBJ2-3; D unclear. Germline V gene sequence: CDR1 SQVTM, CDR2 ANQGSEA. The ends were cut back, 4 bases at V and 0 bases at J, with 14 bases in the middle. The length of the CDR3 is 15 residues. CDR3 residues: CSVVRYQRSTDTQYF. The CDR3 DNA reads as TGCAGCGTTGTTAGGTATCAGAGGAGCACAGATACGCAGTATTTT.

This clone was detected only once. The gene calls are TRBV7-2 and TRBJ2-1; D is possibly TRBD2 (5 bases). The germline CDR1 and CDR2 sequences are SGHTA and FQGNSA. With 2 bases removed from V and 10 bases from J, the gap between germline ends came to 21 bases. The CDR3 has 16 amino acids. The CDR3 DNA sequence: TGTGCCAGCAGCTTATATCGGGTGGGAGTCGTTGAGGAGCAGTTCTTC. This gives the protein CASSLYRVGVVEEQFF.

The chain joins TRBV10-3 to TRBJ2-1; 8 bases map to TRBD1. This CDR3 spans 13 amino acids. V dropped 8 bases and J dropped 8; count of bases not matched to a gene: 8. Germline assignment: CDR1 ENHRY and CDR2 SYGVKD. The CDR3 region is CAIRGQGTHEQFF. CDR3 in DNA: TGTGCCATCCGTGGACAGGGAACGCATGAGCAGTTCTTC.

J is TRBJ2-3 and V is TRBV30, with D uncertain. Trimming pared 2 bases from V and 0 bases from J, leaving 3 bases between. CDR3 length equals 12 residues. CDR1 is GTSNPN, CDR2 SVGIG, per germline (reference sequence). CDR3: CAWSTSTDTQYF. As DNA, the CDR3 is TGTGCCTGGAGTACTAGCACAGATACGCAGTATTTT.

The rearrangement joins TRBV2 to TRBJ1-1; no clear D gene. CDR1 is SNHLY, CDR2 FYNNEI, per germline. CDR3 size: 12 residues. V lost 7 bases and J lost 3, with 9 bases in between. The CDR3 spells CASKEVYTEAFF. The CDR3 bases are TGTGCCAGCAAGGAGGTTTACACTGAAGCTTTCTTT.

CDR3 loop: CASSPGGQGGADTQYF. The CDR3 DNA is TGTGCCAGCAGTCCAGGGGGACAGGGGGGAGCTGATACGCAGTATTTT. V is TRBV28 and J is TRBJ2-3; TRBD1 matches 11 bases. The CDR3 is 16 residues long. Unmatched junction bases numbered 10, after V lost 5 bases and J lost 6 bases. Germline CDR1 is MDHEN and CDR2 is SYDVKM.

The chain combines TRBV19 with TRBJ1-2, with TRBD1 as a possible D gene (5 bases). The CDR3 totals 13 residues. The germline CDR1 and CDR2 sequences are LNHDA and SQIVND (reference sequence). V lost 2 bases and J 2 bases, leaving 6 bases between the germline ends. This CDR3 is CASSIYRNYGYTF. CDR3 coding DNA: TGTGCCAGTAGTATATACAGGAACTATGGCTACACCTTC.